Below, 4 T cell receptor beta chains from the same sample are listed, as sequenced in a study of blood T cell repertoires in COVID-19. TCRdb's table, derived via immunoSEQ multiplex PCR, lists solely in-frame clones and lacks some. The data hold around 42,000 clones, with roughly 84% observed a single time. The sequencing sample was made of peripheral blood. The source of these receptors is a human donor in a cohort sampled during active COVID-19.

This sequence joins TRBV2 and TRBJ1-5; TRBD1 is a possible D gene (6 bases). CDR1 and CDR2 (germline): SNHLY, FYNNEI. CDR3 size: 12 residues. Trimming cost V 6 bases and J 4 bases, with 7 bases left between them. Here the CDR3 DNA reads TGTGCCAGCAGCGGACAGAATCAGCCCCAGCATTTT. Translating it yields CASSGQNQPQHF. The complete variable domain, with remaining parts taken from reference TRBV2 and TRBJ1-5, reads EPEVTQTPSHQVTQMGQEVILRCVPISNHLYFYWYRQILGQKVEFLVSFYNNEISEKSEIFDDQFSVERPDGSNFTLKIRSTKLEDSAMYFCASSGQNQPQHFGDGTRLSIL.

This sequence joins TRBV6-6 and TRBJ2-2; 9 bases are a match to TRBD1. The CDR3 extends over 17 amino acids. Trimming cost V 5 bases and J 3 bases; bases outside gene matches: 10. Looked up from germline, CDR1 is MNHNY and CDR2 is SVGAGI (reference sequence). CDR3 sequence: CASSLGGGTGYTGELFF. The DNA for the CDR3 is TGTGCCAGCAGTCTGGGGGGAGGGACAGGGTACACCGGGGAGCTGTTTTTT.

The gene calls are TRBV4-2 and TRBJ1-2, with D possibly being TRBD1 (5 bases). The CDR3 extends over 14 amino acids. Trimming removed 1 base at V and 7 bases at J, with 13 bases between. Per germline, CDR1 LGHNA and CDR2 YNFKEQ. This CDR3 is CASSQATVTSGYTF. The DNA for the CDR3 is TGTGCCAGCAGCCAAGCGACAGTAACCTCTGGCTACACCTTC.

The chain couples TRBV5-8 to TRBJ1-5, with unresolved D. Trimming pared 3 bases from V and 0 bases from J, leaving 4 bases between. Germline V gives CDR1 SGHTS, CDR2 YDEGEE. The CDR3 contains 13 residues. The CDR3 loop is CASSYNSNQPQHF. The CDR3 nucleotides read TGTGCCAGCAGCTATAATAGCAATCAGCCCCAGCATTTT.